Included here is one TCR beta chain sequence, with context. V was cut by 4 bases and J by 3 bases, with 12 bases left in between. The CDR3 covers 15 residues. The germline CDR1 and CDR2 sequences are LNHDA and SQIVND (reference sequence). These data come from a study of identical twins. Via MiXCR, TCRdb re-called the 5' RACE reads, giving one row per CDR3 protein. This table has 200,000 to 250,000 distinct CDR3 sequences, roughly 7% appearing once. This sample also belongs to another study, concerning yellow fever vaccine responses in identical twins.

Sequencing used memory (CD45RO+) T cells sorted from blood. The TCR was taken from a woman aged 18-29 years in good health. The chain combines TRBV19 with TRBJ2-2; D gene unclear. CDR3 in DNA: TGTGCCAGTAGTAGCTTAGTCGGACACACCGGGGAGCTGTTTTTT. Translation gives CASSSLVGHTGELFF. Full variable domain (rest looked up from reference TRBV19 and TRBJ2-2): DGGITQSPKYLFRKEGQNVTLSCEQNLNHDAMYWYRQDPGQGLRLIYYSQIVNDFQKGDIAEGYSVSREKKESFPLTVTSAQKNPTAFYLCASSSLVGHTGELFFGEGSRLTVL.